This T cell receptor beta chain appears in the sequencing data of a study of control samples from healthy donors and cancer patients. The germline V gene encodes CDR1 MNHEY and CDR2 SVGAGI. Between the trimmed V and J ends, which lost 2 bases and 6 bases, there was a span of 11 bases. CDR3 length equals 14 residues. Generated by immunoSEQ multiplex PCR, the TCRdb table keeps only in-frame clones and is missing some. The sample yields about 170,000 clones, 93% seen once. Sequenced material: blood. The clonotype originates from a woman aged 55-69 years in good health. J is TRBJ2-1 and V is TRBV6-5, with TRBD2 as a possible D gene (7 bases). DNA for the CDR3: TGTGCCAGCAGTTACGGCGGGGGCTCCAATGAGCAGTTCTTC. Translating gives CASSYGGGSNEQFF.